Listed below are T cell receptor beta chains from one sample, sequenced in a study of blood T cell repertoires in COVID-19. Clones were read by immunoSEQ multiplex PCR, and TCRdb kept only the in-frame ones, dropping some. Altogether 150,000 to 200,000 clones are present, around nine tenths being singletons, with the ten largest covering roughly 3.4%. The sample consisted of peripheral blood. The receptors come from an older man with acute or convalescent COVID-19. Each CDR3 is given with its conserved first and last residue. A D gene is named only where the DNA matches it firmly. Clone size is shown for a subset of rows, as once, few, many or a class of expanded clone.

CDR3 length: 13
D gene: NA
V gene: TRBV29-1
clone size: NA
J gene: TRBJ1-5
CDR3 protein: CSVEGQSNQPQHF
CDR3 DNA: TGCAGCGTCGAAGGGCAGTCCAATCAGCCCCAGCATTTT

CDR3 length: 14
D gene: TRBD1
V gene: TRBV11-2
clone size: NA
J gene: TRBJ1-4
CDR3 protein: CASSRRQGDEKLFF
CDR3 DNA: TGTGCCAGCAGCCGGAGACAGGGGGATGAAAAACTGTTTTTT

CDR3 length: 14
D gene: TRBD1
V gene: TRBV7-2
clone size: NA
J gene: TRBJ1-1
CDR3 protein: CASSTRDRAGEAFF
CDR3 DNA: TGTGCCAGCAGCACCCGGGACAGGGCAGGAGAAGCTTTCTTT

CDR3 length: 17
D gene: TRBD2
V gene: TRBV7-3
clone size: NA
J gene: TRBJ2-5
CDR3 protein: CASSFQRTSGGRETQYF
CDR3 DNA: TGTGCCAGCAGCTTCCAACGGACTAGCGGGGGTAGAGAGACCCAGTACTTC

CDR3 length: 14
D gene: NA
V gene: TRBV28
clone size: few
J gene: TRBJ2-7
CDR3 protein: CASSFRQKTYEQYF
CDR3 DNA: TGTGCCAGCAGTTTCAGACAGAAAACCTACGAGCAGTACTTC

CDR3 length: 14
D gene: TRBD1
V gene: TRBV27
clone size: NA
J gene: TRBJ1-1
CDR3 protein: CASSFDREGTEAFF
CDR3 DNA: TGTGCCAGCAGTTTCGACAGGGAAGGGACTGAAGCTTTCTTT

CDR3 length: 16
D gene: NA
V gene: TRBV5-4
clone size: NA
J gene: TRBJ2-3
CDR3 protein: CASSRGSPSGTDTQYF
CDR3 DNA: TGTGCCAGCAGCCGCGGTAGCCCGTCCGGCACAGATACGCAGTATTTT

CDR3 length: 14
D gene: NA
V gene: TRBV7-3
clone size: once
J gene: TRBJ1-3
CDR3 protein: CASSPSGVGNTIYF
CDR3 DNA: TGTGCCAGCAGCCCCTCGGGGGTCGGAAACACCATATATTTT

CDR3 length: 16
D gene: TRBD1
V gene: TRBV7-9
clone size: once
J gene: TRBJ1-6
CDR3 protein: CASSRDRPLADSPLHF
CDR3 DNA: TGTGCCAGCAGCCGGGACAGGCCGCTTGCGGATTCACCCCTCCACTTT

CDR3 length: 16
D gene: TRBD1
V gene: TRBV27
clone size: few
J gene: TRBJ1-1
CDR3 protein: CASGRDRGILGTEAFF
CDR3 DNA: TGTGCCAGCGGCCGGGACAGGGGGATCTTGGGCACTGAAGCTTTCTTT

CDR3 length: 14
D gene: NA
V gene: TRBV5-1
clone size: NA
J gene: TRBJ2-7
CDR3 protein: CASSPGDRPYEQYF
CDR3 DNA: TGCGCCAGCAGCCCGGGGGACAGACCCTACGAGCAGTACTTC

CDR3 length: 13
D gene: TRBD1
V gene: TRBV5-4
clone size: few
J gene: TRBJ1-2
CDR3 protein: CASSLQGARGYTF
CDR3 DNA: TGTGCCAGCAGCCTACAGGGGGCGCGTGGCTACACCTTC

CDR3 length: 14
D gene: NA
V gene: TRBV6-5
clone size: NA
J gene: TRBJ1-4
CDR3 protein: CASRSTGRNEKLFF
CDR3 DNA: TGTGCCAGCAGGTCGACAGGCCGTAATGAAAAACTGTTTTTT

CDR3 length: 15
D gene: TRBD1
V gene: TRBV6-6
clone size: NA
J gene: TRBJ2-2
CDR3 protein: CASSPTGGEVGELFF
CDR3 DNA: TGTGCCAGCAGTCCGACAGGGGGAGAGGTCGGGGAGCTGTTTTTT

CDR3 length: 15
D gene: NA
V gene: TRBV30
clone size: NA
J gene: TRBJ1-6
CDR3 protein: CAWSPQGSHNSPLHF
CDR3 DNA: TGTGCCTGGAGCCCTCAGGGGTCTCATAATTCACCCCTCCACTTT

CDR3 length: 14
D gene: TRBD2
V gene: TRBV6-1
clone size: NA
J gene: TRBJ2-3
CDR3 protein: CASSEGLETDTQYF
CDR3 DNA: TGTGCCAGCAGTGAGGGACTAGAGACAGATACGCAGTATTTT

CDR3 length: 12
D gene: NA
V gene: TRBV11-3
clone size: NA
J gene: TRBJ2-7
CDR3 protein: CASSLGQGEQYF
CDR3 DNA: TGTGCCAGCAGCTTAGGACAAGGAGAGCAGTACTTC

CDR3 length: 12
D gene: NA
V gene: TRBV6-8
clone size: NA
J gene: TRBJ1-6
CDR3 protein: CASSSPWLSLHF
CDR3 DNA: TGTGCCAGCAGTTCCCCATGGTTGAGCCTCCACTTT